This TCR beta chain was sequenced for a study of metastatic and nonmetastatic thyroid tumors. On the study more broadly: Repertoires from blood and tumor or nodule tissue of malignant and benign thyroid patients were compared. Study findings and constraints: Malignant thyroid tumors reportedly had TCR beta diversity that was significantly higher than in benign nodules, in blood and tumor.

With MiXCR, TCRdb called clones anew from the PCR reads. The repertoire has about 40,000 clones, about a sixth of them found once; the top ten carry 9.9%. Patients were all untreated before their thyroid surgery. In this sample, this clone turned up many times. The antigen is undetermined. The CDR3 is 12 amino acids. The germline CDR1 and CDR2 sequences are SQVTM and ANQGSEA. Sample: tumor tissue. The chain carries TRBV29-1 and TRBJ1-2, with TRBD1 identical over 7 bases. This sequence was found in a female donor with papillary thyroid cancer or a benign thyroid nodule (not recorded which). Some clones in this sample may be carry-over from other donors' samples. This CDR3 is CRAADRDYGYTF. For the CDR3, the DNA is TGCAGGGCTGCTGACAGGGATTATGGCTACACCTTC.